Shown below are 6 T cell receptor beta chains from a single sample sequenced in a study of CD8+CD57+ T cells in acquired aplastic anemia listed by TCRdb under 2018. The instrument was an Illumina HiSeq 2000. Genomic DNA was used as template for profiling of TCR beta VDJ combinations and CDR3 sequences. TCRdb redid the processing of the public reads, applying fastp at Q25 and MiXCR, and retained in-frame beta chains. One record per CDR3 amino acid sequence lists the most common genes and DNA. For this sample the table gives about 160,000 distinct CDR3 sequences, of which approximately 40% were detected only once. The ten largest clones take up approximately 1% of the sample. The sequencing sample was made of sorted CD4+, CD8+, or CD8+CD57+ T cells (not recorded which) from PBMCs. These receptors originate from a human donor in good health.

This clonotype has just a few counts. This chain uses TRBV20-1 with TRBJ2-7, with D perhaps TRBD2 (6 bases). V dropped 0 bases and J dropped 2 bases, with 14 bases sitting between them. Per the germline V gene, CDR1 is DFQATT and CDR2 is SNEGSKA (reference sequence). This CDR3 contains 15 residues. In DNA, the CDR3 is TGCAGTGCTAGAGATCCGCGGGGAGAAACCTACGAGCAGTACTTC. Translation: CSARDPRGETYEQYF.

This clonotype was recorded once. V usage is TRBV19 and J usage is TRBJ1-1, with D perhaps matching TRBD1 (5 bases). This CDR3 is 14 amino acids long. V was pared by 5 bases and J by 0 bases, with 10 bases between. CDR1 is LNHDA, CDR2 SQIVND, per germline (reference sequence). The CDR3 DNA reads TGTGCCAGTAGTCACAGGCCTCTGAACACTGAAGCTTTCTTT. Amino acid sequence: CASSHRPLNTEAFF. The variable domain in full, with the rest retrieved from reference TRBV19 and TRBJ1-1, is DGGITQSPKYLFRKEGQNVTLSCEQNLNHDAMYWYRQDPGQGLRLIYYSQIVNDFQKGDIAEGYSVSREKKESFPLTVTSAQKNPTAFYLCASSHRPLNTEAFFGQGTRLTVV.

At least ten counts were recorded for this clonotype. The genes are TRBV6-2 or TRBV6-3 and TRBJ2-7, with D possibly being TRBD1 or TRBD2 (5 bases each). This CDR3 region has 11 residues. V was clipped by 11 bases and J by 3 bases, with 11 bases between them. Germline CDR1 MNHEY, CDR2 SVGEGT. CDR3 sequence reads: CAGGPNYEQYF. In DNA, the CDR3 is TGTGCCGGGGGACCAAACTACGAGCAGTACTTC.

This clonotype was recorded many times. The V gene is TRBV5-1, the J gene TRBJ1-5, with a weak D call TRBD1 (6 bases). There are 16 residues in the CDR3. CDR1 is SGHRS, CDR2 YFSETQ, per germline. Trimming left V 3 bases short and J 7 bases short, with 20 bases between. CDR3 bases: TGCGCCAGCAGCTGGATACAGGGCAGGGATGGCCAGCCCCAGCATTTT. Its translation: CASSWIQGRDGQPQHF.

This chain uses TRBV7-2 with TRBJ2-3, with no clear D. This CDR3 comprises 14 residues. Germline V gene sequence: CDR1 SGHTA, CDR2 FQGNSA. V dropped 0 bases and J dropped 4 bases, with 8 bases sitting between them. CDR3 protein: CASSLAYGSDTQYF. The CDR3 coding sequence is TGTGCCAGCAGCTTAGCTTACGGGTCAGATACGCAGTATTTT. The full variable domain, completed using reference TRBV7-2 and TRBJ2-3, is GAGVSQSPSNKVTEKGKDVELRCDPISGHTALYWYRQSLGQGLEFLIYFQGNSAPDKSGLPSDRFSAERTGGSVSTLTIQRTQQEDSAVYLCASSLAYGSDTQYFGPGTRLTVL.

This clonotype was picked up a small number of times. The chain employs TRBV11-2 and TRBJ2-4; 8 positions match TRBD2. CDR3 length: 16 amino acids. Germline lookup yields CDR1 SGHAT and CDR2 FQNNGV. V trimming: 3 bases; J trimming: 0 bases; junction bases outside the gene matches: 4. CDR3: CASSFGGGLAKNIQYF. The CDR3 DNA is TGTGCCAGCAGCTTCGGGGGGGGGCTAGCCAAAAACATTCAGTACTTC. The variable domain in full, with the rest retrieved from reference TRBV11-2 and TRBJ2-4, is EAGVAQSPRYKIIEKRQSVAFWCNPISGHATLYWYQQILGQGPKLLIQFQNNGVVDDSQLPKDRFSAERLKGVDSTLKIQPAKLEDSAVYLCASSFGGGLAKNIQYFGAGTRLSVL.